These T cell receptor beta chains were read from a single sample in a study of T cell responses to AZD1222 COVID-19 vaccine. The protocol was immunoSEQ multiplex PCR, while the TCRdb copy is restricted to in-frame clones and leaves out a portion. Of about 94,000 clones detected, around nine tenths appear once; the ten largest clones hold 13%. The material was peripheral blood, obtained on day 0 of AZD1222 vaccination. Source of these receptors: an adult in good health. Both conserved end residues are part of each CDR3. Fields, in order: clone size, CDR3 length, V gene, D gene, J gene, CDR3 DNA, CDR3 protein. D genes are given only for firm matches. Size is stated for part of the rows, as once, few or many counts, or as a class when the clone is expanded.

NA	16	TRBV3-1/TRBV3-2	NA	TRBJ2-7	TGTGCCAGCAGCCAAGAGATCTCTACCGTAACCTACGAGCAGTACTTC	CASSQEISTVTYEQYF
NA	10	TRBV29-1	NA	TRBJ2-5	TGCAGCGCCTTTAGGGAGACCCAGTACTTC	CSAFRETQYF
NA	14	TRBV5-1	NA	TRBJ2-5	TGCGCCAGCTGTATGATAGACTCCCAAGAGACCCAGTACTTC	CASCMIDSQETQYF
NA	15	TRBV9	NA	TRBJ1-4	TGTGCCAGCAGCCCGGGGGGGAGTTTAAATGAAAAACTGTTTTTT	CASSPGGSLNEKLFF
NA	14	TRBV24-1	NA	TRBJ2-3	TGTGCCACCAGTGATACGGGGGATACAGATACGCAGTATTTT	CATSDTGDTDTQYF
NA	13	TRBV30	NA	TRBJ1-1	TGTGCCTGGAGTGTTTCCGCTAACACTGAAGCTTTCTTT	CAWSVSANTEAFF
NA	13	TRBV3-1/TRBV3-2	TRBD1	TRBJ1-1	TGTGCCAGCAGCCAGCAGGGGGCTAATGAGGCTTTCTTT	CASSQQGANEAFF
NA	14	TRBV28	NA	TRBJ2-7	TGTGCCAGCAGTATCCTGGGGGTGAACTACGAGCAGTACTTC	CASSILGVNYEQYF
NA	15	TRBV5-6	NA	TRBJ1-1	TGTGCCACCAACCTGTTACGGGGTGTCGGCACTGAAGCTTTCTTT	CATNLLRGVGTEAFF
NA	15	TRBV6-6	NA	TRBJ1-4	TGTGCCAGCAGTCCCGACAGAAGCACTAATGAAAAACTGTTTTTT	CASSPDRSTNEKLFF
NA	16	TRBV2	TRBD2	TRBJ2-6	TGTGCCAGCACTTGGAGCGGGAGCTCTGGGGCCAACGTCCTGACTTTC	CASTWSGSSGANVLTF
NA	13	TRBV9	TRBD2	TRBJ2-7	TGTGCCAGCAGCGAGTTGGGAGGGGACGAGCAGTACTTC	CASSELGGDEQYF
NA	14	TRBV6-5	NA	TRBJ1-5	TGTGCCAGCAGTTTTGGGCAGGGGAATCAGCCCCAGCATTTT	CASSFGQGNQPQHF
NA	13	TRBV7-9	NA	TRBJ1-1	TGTGCCAGCAGCTTAGGTTTTAGTGTTGAAGCTTTCTTT	CASSLGFSVEAFF
NA	12	TRBV12-3/TRBV12-4	NA	TRBJ1-2	TGTGCCAGCAGTCCCCTAAACTATGGCTACACCTTC	CASSPLNYGYTF
few	15	TRBV5-1	TRBD2	TRBJ2-2	TGCGCCAGCAGCTTTAGCGGGGGGGCTCCCGGGGAGCTGTTTTTT	CASSFSGGAPGELFF
NA	13	TRBV7-3	NA	TRBJ1-2	TGTGCCAATCATGACAGCCACTTCTATGGCTACACCTTC	CANHDSHFYGYTF
NA	16	TRBV5-4	TRBD1	TRBJ1-4	TGTGCCAGCAGCCCAGGGCAGGGGGCAACTAATGAAAAACTGTTTTTT	CASSPGQGATNEKLFF
NA	14	TRBV5-1	NA	TRBJ1-1	TGCGCCAGCAGATACCTAGGTGTAAACACTGAAGCTTTCTTT	CASRYLGVNTEAFF
NA	16	TRBV27	TRBD2	TRBJ2-3	TGTGCCAGCAGTCCTGGAGCGGGGGTCGGCACAGATACGCAGTATTTT	CASSPGAGVGTDTQYF
NA	15	TRBV5-1	NA	TRBJ2-7	TGCGCCAGCAGCAGACAGGTCGAAAGGCGTTACGAGCAGTACTTC	CASSRQVERRYEQYF
NA	14	TRBV9	NA	TRBJ1-4	TGTGCCAGCAGCGTAGAGGGGCAGGGAGGAAAACTGTTTTTT	CASSVEGQGGKLFF
NA	18	TRBV4-2	TRBD1	TRBJ2-1	TGTGCCAGCAGCCAAACCGTCGGAGGGACAGGGCCCTACAATGAGCAGTTCTTC	CASSQTVGGTGPYNEQFF
NA	14	TRBV19	NA	TRBJ1-3	TGTGCCAGTAGGATTACAGGGCAAGGAAACACCATATATTTT	CASRITGQGNTIYF
few	14	TRBV10-1	NA	TRBJ2-3	TGCGCCAGCAGTGAGTCTGTCCCCGGAGATACGCAGTATTTT	CASSESVPGDTQYF
NA	13	TRBV6-4	NA	TRBJ2-1	TGTGCCAGCAGTGATCAGGGGGGAAGGGAGCAGTTCTTC	CASSDQGGREQFF
few	15	TRBV5-1	TRBD1	TRBJ1-1	TGCGCCAGCAGCTTTTCCCAGGGGGGGCACACTGAAGCTTTCTTT	CASSFSQGGHTEAFF
NA	14	TRBV19	NA	TRBJ2-5	TGTGCCAGTAGTGGCCAGGCCGGCGGAGAGACCCAGTACTTC	CASSGQAGGETQYF
NA	13	TRBV2	NA	TRBJ2-3	TGTGCCAGCACTGGCAGGGTAACAGATACGCAGTATTTT	CASTGRVTDTQYF
NA	13	TRBV13	NA	TRBJ2-5	TGTGCCAGCAGCTTAAACTGGGAAGAGACCCAGTACTTC	CASSLNWEETQYF
NA	14	TRBV30	NA	TRBJ1-1	TGTGCCTGGAAAGGCATACTCATGAACACTGAAGCTTTCTTT	CAWKGILMNTEAFF
once	13	TRBV29-1	NA	TRBJ2-7	TGCAGCGTTGACTCACAGGGATCCTACGAGCAGTACTTC	CSVDSQGSYEQYF
NA	17	TRBV19	TRBD1	TRBJ1-5	TGTGCCAGTAGTATAGTACAGGGGGCGCGACCCAGTCAGCCCCAGCATTTT	CASSIVQGARPSQPQHF
NA	15	TRBV6-5	TRBD1	TRBJ2-1	TGTGCCAGCAGTCGGACAGGGGGCTCCTACAATGAGCAGTTCTTC	CASSRTGGSYNEQFF
NA	15	TRBV28	NA	TRBJ2-3	TGTGCCAGCAGTCCTTGGGGACTCCTCACAGATACGCAGTATTTT	CASSPWGLLTDTQYF
NA	16	TRBV6-6	TRBD1	TRBJ2-7	TGTGCCAGCAGTTACCTCCGGGACAGGGGCTCCTACGAGCAGTACTTC	CASSYLRDRGSYEQYF